A selection of T cell receptor beta chains follows, all from one sample in a study of blood T cells in healthy people across ages. TCRdb used MiXCR to reprocess the 5' RACE reads, holding one entry per CDR3 protein. Of around 1.5 million distinct CDR3 sequences in the sample, 34% were seen once. The source material was blood. These receptors were obtained from a woman in her 30s in good health. Each CDR3 is given with its conserved first and last residue. D genes are given only for firm matches. Not all rows give a size; the values are once, few, many and, for expanded clones, a class.

j_call clone_size d_call v_call cdr3_aa cdr3_nt
TRBJ1-2 . . TRBV20-1 CSASSDSNYGYTF TGCAGTGCTAGTAGCGATTCTAACTATGGCTACACCTTC
TRBJ2-3 . . TRBV6-6 CASSPVTGSTDTQYF TGTGCCAGCAGCCCAGTGACAGGCAGCACAGATACGCAGTATTTT
TRBJ1-1 once . TRBV27 CASSLSFGGMNTEAFF TGTGCCAGCAGTTTATCTTTTGGGGGGATGAACACTGAAGCTTTCTTT
TRBJ2-7 . TRBD1 TRBV20-1 CSAGTGTGGYEQYF TGCAGTGCCGGAACCGGGACAGGGGGCTACGAGCAGTACTTC
TRBJ2-1 . . TRBV28 CASSPTDRDNEQFF TGTGCCAGCAGTCCTACGGACAGAGACAATGAGCAGTTCTTC
TRBJ1-1 . . TRBV12-3/TRBV12-4 CASLFGGPWTEAFF TGTGCCAGCCTCTTCGGGGGGCCCTGGACTGAAGCTTTCTTT
TRBJ1-2 . . TRBV5-1 CASSPSTGRIDYGYTF TGCGCCAGCAGCCCCTCGACAGGAAGAATCGATTATGGCTACACCTTC
TRBJ2-5 few . TRBV5-1 CASSPTGTRTETQYF TGCGCCAGCAGCCCCACGGGGACTCGAACGGAGACCCAGTACTTC
TRBJ2-6 . TRBD2 TRBV7-3 CASSSRLAGGLSSGANVLTF TGTGCCAGCAGCTCCCGACTAGCGGGGGGACTAAGCTCTGGGGCCAACGTCCTGACTTTC
TRBJ1-2 . . TRBV5-6 CASSLALEGVNGYTF TGTGCCAGCAGCTTGGCCCTGGAAGGGGTGAATGGCTACACCTTC
TRBJ1-4 . . TRBV2 CASRPGWGSTNEKLFF TGTGCCAGCAGACCGGGATGGGGATCAACTAATGAAAAACTGTTTTTT
TRBJ2-7 few TRBD2 TRBV20-1 CSASSGTYYEQYF TGCAGTGCTTCCAGCGGGACCTACTACGAGCAGTACTTC
TRBJ2-7 few TRBD2 TRBV11-2 CASSPTSGQPRGYEQYF TGTGCCAGCAGCCCAACTAGCGGGCAACCTAGGGGCTACGAGCAGTACTTC
TRBJ2-5 . . TRBV10-3 CAISVGGWETQYF TGTGCCATCAGTGTCGGAGGGTGGGAGACCCAGTACTTC
TRBJ2-7 few . TRBV4-2 CASSQEPRGTSYEQYF TGTGCCAGCAGCCAAGAACCTCGGGGGACTTCCTACGAGCAGTACTTC
TRBJ2-2 . TRBD1 TRBV7-9 CASSTTGPTGELFF TGTGCCAGCAGCACGACAGGGCCCACCGGGGAGCTGTTTTTT
TRBJ1-1 . . TRBV5-1 CASSSNTMNTEAFF TGCGCCAGCAGCTCCAACACCATGAACACTGAAGCTTTCTTT
TRBJ2-3 few TRBD1 TRBV30 CAWNQGAVGTDTQYF TGTGCCTGGAATCAGGGGGCGGTTGGCACAGATACGCAGTATTTT
TRBJ2-1 . TRBD2 TRBV6-1 CASSGGLAGGPHNEQFF TGTGCCAGCAGTGGGGGACTAGCGGGGGGGCCCCACAATGAGCAGTTCTTC
TRBJ2-7 few . TRBV13 CASSLGLEGEGSYEQYF TGTGCCAGCAGCTTAGGTTTAGAAGGCGAAGGCTCCTACGAGCAGTACTTC
TRBJ2-3 . TRBD2 TRBV2 CASGTSGDTGTQYF TGTGCCAGCGGGACTAGCGGGGACACAGGTACGCAGTATTTT
TRBJ2-7 . TRBD2 TRBV20-1 CSARDRLAGGASYEQYF TGCAGTGCTAGAGATCGACTAGCGGGGGGCGCCTCCTACGAGCAGTACTTC
TRBJ1-6 . . TRBV7-9 CASSLEGPNSPLHF TGTGCCAGCAGCTTAGAGGGACCCAATTCACCCCTCCACTTT
TRBJ1-1 few TRBD1 TRBV7-9 CASSPGRAGGTEAFF TGTGCCAGCAGCCCAGGGAGGGCAGGGGGCACTGAAGCTTTCTTT
TRBJ2-7 . . TRBV5-1 CASSLIGPGDEQYF TGCGCCAGCAGCTTGATTGGGCCTGGGGACGAGCAGTACTTC
TRBJ2-7 . TRBD2 TRBV10-3 CAISAGTSGSREQYF TGTGCCATCAGCGCCGGGACTAGCGGGAGCCGCGAGCAGTACTTC
TRBJ1-2 . TRBD1 TRBV10-3 CAISTQPGQGEYGYTF TGTGCCATCAGCACCCAACCGGGACAGGGAGAATATGGCTACACCTTC
TRBJ2-1 . . TRBV2 CASSGTIEQFF TGTGCCAGCAGTGGGACTATTGAGCAGTTCTTC
TRBJ2-1 . . TRBV20-1 CSAPLAYHNEQFF TGCAGTGCTCCTCTAGCGTACCACAATGAGCAGTTCTTC